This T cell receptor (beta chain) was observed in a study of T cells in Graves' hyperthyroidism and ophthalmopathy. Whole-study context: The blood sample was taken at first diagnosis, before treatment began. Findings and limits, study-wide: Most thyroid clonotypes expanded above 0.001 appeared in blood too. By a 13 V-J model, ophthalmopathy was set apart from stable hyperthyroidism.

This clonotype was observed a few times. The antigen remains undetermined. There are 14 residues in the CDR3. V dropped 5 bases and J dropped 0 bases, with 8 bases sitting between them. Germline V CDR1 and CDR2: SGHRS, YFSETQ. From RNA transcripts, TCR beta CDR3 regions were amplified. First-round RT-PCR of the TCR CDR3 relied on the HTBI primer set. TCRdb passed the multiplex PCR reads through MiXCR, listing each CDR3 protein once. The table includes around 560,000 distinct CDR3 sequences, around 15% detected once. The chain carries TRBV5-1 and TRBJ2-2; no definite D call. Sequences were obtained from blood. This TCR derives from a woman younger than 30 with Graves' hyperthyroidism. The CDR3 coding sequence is TGCGCCAGCAGGACGGAGTCGAACACCGGGGAGCTGTTTTTT. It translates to CASRTESNTGELFF.